The TCR beta chain under discussion was sequenced for a study of T cells in Graves' hyperthyroidism and ophthalmopathy (dated by TCRdb to about 2019). As for the study more broadly: Peripheral blood samples were taken at initial diagnosis, before any treatment was given. A discovery cohort of approximately 97 patients, approximately 45 with Graves' ophthalmopathy and 55 to 60 with stable Graves' hyperthyroidism, was used to find distinguishing TCR V-J signatures. An independent validation cohort of under 20 hyperthyroidism patients and about 15 patients who later progressed to ophthalmopathy tested prospective prediction of ophthalmopathy. The 100 discovery patients were randomly split 7:3 into training and test sets. The study also compared thyroid tissue and blood T-cell repertoires from roughly six Graves' hyperthyroidism patients. Once sampling was done, hyperthyroidism patients were given methimazole at a starting dose of 30 mg daily, whereas ophthalmopathy patients were given high-dose intravenous methylprednisolone. According to the paper, TCR Vbeta CDR3 sequencing was carried out on approximately 140 peripheral blood samples, which came from under 50 ophthalmopathy, around 75 hyperthyroidism and approximately 17 progressor patients. General conclusions and limits of the study: In validation, the model predicted progression to ophthalmopathy a median of about 6.8 months before onset, with 65% to 71% sensitivity and 72.22% specificity. A 13 V-J signature model separated ophthalmopathy from stable hyperthyroidism, with roughly 88% sensitivity and around 84% specificity in cross-validation and 80%/75% in testing. Most expanded thyroid clonotypes (frequency above 0.001) were also found in blood, which suggests that blood repertoires may mirror thyroid immune responses. Sample size was not statistically predetermined, and investigators were not blinded to group allocation.

Concerning this clonotype itself: This clone's antigen is unknown. Base qualities are not provided; no much larger clone lies one nucleotide away.

From V the trimming removes 6 bases and from J it removes 7 bases, while the gene matches leave 12 bases of the junction unaccounted for. The germline V gene (reference sequence) provides CDR1 MNHEY and CDR2 SMNVEV. The CDR3, cysteine through phenylalanine, is 16 amino acids long. Left in the record is the CDR3 DNA by itself, 48 bases read in frame from the first base. Hyperthyroidism patients were aged 18 to 65 years and newly diagnosed, with disease duration of less than 2 months. Exclusion was applied to patients with uncontrolled infections, other autoimmune diseases, pregnancy or lactation. Clinical symptoms, serum thyroxine and TRAb, thyroid ultrasound, and orbital computed tomography formed the basis for the diagnoses. Blood from progressor patients was collected at the time of first diagnosis with hyperthyroidism, before any ophthalmopathy symptoms had appeared. Ficoll-Paque density gradient centrifugation was used to isolate PBMCs from about 9 ml of fresh peripheral blood. Progressor patients were initially diagnosed with Graves' hyperthyroidism and developed ophthalmopathy during follow-up. Trizol reagent was used to extract total RNA, and RNA quality was then checked on an Agilent 2100 Bioanalyzer.

TCR beta CDR3 regions were amplified from RNA transcripts. The first round of RT-PCR for the TCR CDR3 was performed with the HTBI primer set and the Qiagen OneStep RT-PCR kit. The libraries were constructed in a second round of multiplex PCR and then size-selected and purified. Sequencing of the libraries was done on an Illumina HiSeq2000 using paired-end 100 bp reads. The paper's processing steps were these. SOAPnuke was used to process the raw data, removing reads that contained adapters or uncalled bases, had a mean Phred below 15, or lacked an exact match to the constant primer or identifier. COPE v1.2.5 was used to merge the high-quality paired reads, and each unique nucleotide sequence was defined as a clonotype. MiTCR v1.1 was used to align the clonotypes against IMGT TRBV, TRBD and TRBJ reference segments. The analysis was restricted to V-J combinations with a frequency above 0.0001, which together covered 99.2% of the repertoires. A TCS score was defined as the ratio of F50 (clonal expansion) to E x V (chaos), with BLOSUM62-based TCRdist applied between CDR3 peptides within each V-J. Welch's t-statistics and random forest reduced around 550 V-J features to 10 to 15, which were used in a naive Bayes classifier (R e1071). TCRdb reanalyzed the raw reads on its own, using fastp at Q25 for trimming and MiXCR for clone calling, and kept in-frame beta chains. When rows share a CDR3 protein, they turn into one entry using the most common DNA and genes. The authors' filters were not applied to this entry. Present in this sample are 550,000 to 850,000 distinct CDR3 sequences, under 20% of which were seen just once. The leading ten clones occupy 16% of the sample.

The origin of this receptor is a woman aged 50 to 60 with Graves' hyperthyroidism that later progressed to Graves' ophthalmopathy. Source material: blood. This chain joins TRBV27 to TRBJ2-1; TRBD2 fits 10 bases in the junction. The nucleotide sequence reads TGTGCCAGCAGGCGAATTCTAGCGGGGGCGGTGAATGAGCAGTTCTTC. It translates as CASRRILAGAVNEQFF.